This note documents a single TCR beta chain sequence. Its antigen is as yet unknown. TCRdb independently ran MiXCR on the 5' RACE reads; one entry per CDR3 protein. The table lists roughly 8,100 distinct CDR3 sequences, around 53% of them singletons. Study results and caveats: Larger-cohort validation covered only one TCR beta V-J rearrangement.

Memory CD4+ T cells were sorted as CD4+CD45RO+CD25- cells. There are 16 residues in the CDR3. Germline V CDR1 and CDR2: DFQATT, SNEGSKA (reference sequence). Trimming removed 1 base at V and 5 bases at J, with 17 bases between. Material for sequencing was memory CD4+ T cells sorted from a lymph node. The sample's subset: memory CD4+ T cells, CD4+CD45RO+CD25-. This TCR was recovered from a female donor with breast cancer. The chain uses TRBV20-1 and TRBJ2-2; tentative D call: TRBD2 (6 bases). CDR3 nucleotides: TGCAGTGCTAGAGGGGACTCTGTAGGAAGGACCGGGGAGCTGTTTTTT. This translates into CSARGDSVGRTGELFF.